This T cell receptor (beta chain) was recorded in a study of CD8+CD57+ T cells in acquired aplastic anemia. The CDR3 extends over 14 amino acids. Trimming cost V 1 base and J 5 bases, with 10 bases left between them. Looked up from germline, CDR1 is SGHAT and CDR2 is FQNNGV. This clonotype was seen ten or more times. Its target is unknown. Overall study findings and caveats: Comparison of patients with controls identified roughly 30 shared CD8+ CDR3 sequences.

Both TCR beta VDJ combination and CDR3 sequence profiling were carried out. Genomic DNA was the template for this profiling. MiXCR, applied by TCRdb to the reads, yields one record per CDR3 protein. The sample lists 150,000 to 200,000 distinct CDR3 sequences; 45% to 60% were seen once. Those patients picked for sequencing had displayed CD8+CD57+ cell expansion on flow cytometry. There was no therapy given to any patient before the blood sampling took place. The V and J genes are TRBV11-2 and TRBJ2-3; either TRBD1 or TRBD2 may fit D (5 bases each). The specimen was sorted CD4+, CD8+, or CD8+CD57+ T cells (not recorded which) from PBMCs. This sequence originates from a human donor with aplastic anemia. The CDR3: CASSLGGALDTQYF. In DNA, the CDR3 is TGTGCCAGCAGCTTAGGAGGGGCCCTAGATACGCAGTATTTT.